The 6 T cell receptor beta chains given below trace back to one sample, sequenced in a study of cytomegalovirus exposure and HLA in healthy donors. The PCR was carried out with 60 Vbeta primers and 13 Jbeta primers. Clones were sequenced by immunoSEQ multiplex PCR, and TCRdb holds only the in-frame ones, with some missing. In the table there are about 190,000 clones, 70% to 75% of which are singletons. The source material was PBMCs. The receptors were gathered from a man in his thirties or forties in good health and CMV-seropositive.

This clone was counted once. V gene TRBV9 combines with J gene TRBJ2-1; 10 bases are shared with TRBD2. The CDR3 extends over 16 amino acids. In germline, CDR1 is SGDLS, CDR2 YYNGEE. The trim removed 0 bases at V and 4 bases at J, leaving 4 bases unmatched. For the CDR3, the DNA is TGTGCCAGCAGCGTAGGCGGTAGCGGGAGGTACAATGAGCAGTTCTTC. It translates to CASSVGGSGRYNEQFF.

J is TRBJ2-7 and V is TRBV4-3; 9 bases agree with TRBD1. Trimming took 1 base from V and 2 from J; bases not matched to a gene: 6. Germline CDR1 and CDR2: LGHNA and YSLEER. CDR3 length: 16 residues. CDR3 amino acids: CASSQGGGTGTYEQYF. The CDR3 coding sequence is TGCGCCAGCAGCCAAGGGGGGGGGACAGGGACCTACGAGCAGTACTTC.

Written as DNA, the CDR3 is TGCAGCGGGGACAGGGACGAGCAGTACTTC. This codes for CSGDRDEQYF. The rearrangement links TRBV29-1 to TRBJ2-7, with 9 bases lining up with TRBD1. Germline-derived CDR1 and CDR2 are SQVTM and ANQGSEA. V shed 7 bases and J 5 bases; nucleotides not matched to a gene: 0. The CDR3 contains 10 residues.

V gene TRBV28 combines with J gene TRBJ2-7, with a weak D call TRBD2 (6 bases). This CDR3 has 15 residues. V lost 6 bases and J lost 7, with 22 bases in between. Germline V CDR1 and CDR2: MDHEN, SYDVKM. CDR3 sequence: CASSISGTQRTEQYF. In DNA, the CDR3 is TGTGCCAGCAGCATATCCGGGACTCAAAGAACAGAGCAGTACTTC. Full variable domain (remainder filled in from reference TRBV28 and TRBJ2-7): DVKVTQSSRYLVKRTGEKVFLECVQDMDHENMFWYRQDPGLGLRLIYFSYDVKMKEKGDIPEGYSVSREKKERFSLILESASTNQTSMYLCASSISGTQRTEQYFGPGTRLTVT.

This clone has more than one count but fewer than ten. The gene calls are TRBV20-1 and TRBJ1-2; D ambiguous. Trimming removed 4 bases from V and 4 bases from J, with 7 bases in between. Germline V gene sequence: CDR1 DFQATT, CDR2 SNEGSKA (reference sequence). The CDR3 totals 11 residues. CDR3: CSAINSYGYTF. The CDR3 DNA reads TGCAGTGCTATTAACAGCTATGGCTACACCTTC.

The chain employs TRBV5-1 and TRBJ2-7; weak D call: TRBD2 (7 bases). The CDR3 loop spans 14 amino acids. Trimming removed 6 bases from V and 1 base from J, with 14 bases in between. Germline V gene data show CDR1 as SGHRS and CDR2 as YFSETQ. CDR3 region: CASKTRGGSYEQYF. As DNA, the CDR3 is TGCGCCAGCAAAACGAGGGGGGGGTCCTACGAGCAGTACTTC.